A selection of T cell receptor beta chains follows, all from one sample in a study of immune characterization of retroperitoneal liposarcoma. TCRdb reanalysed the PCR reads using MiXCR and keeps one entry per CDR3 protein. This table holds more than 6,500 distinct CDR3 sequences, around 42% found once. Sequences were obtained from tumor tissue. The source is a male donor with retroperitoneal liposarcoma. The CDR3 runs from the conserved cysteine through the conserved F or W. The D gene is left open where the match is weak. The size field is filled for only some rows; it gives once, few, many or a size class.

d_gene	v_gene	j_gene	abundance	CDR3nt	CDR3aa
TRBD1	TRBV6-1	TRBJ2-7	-	TGTGCCAGCAGTGAAGCGACAGGGAGCGACGAGCAGTACTTC	CASSEATGSDEQYF
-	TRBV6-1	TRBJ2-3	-	TGTGCCAGCAGTTATAAGGGTAGGGGCACAGATACGCAGTATTTT	CASSYKGRGTDTQYF
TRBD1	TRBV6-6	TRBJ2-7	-	TGTGCCAGCAGTTACCTCTCCGGGACAGGGAGCGACGAGCAGTACTTC	CASSYLSGTGSDEQYF
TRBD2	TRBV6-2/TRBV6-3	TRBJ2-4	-	TGTGCCAGCAGGAAGGGACTAGCGGGAAGCATTCAGTACTTC	CASRKGLAGSIQYF
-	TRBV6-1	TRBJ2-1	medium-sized	TGTGCCAGCGGCCCGGCTGGGGAGCTACCGTACTTC	CASGPAGELPYF
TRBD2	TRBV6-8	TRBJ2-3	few	TGTGCCAGCAGTTCCACCGGACTAGCGGGGGGGCGACGCACAGATACGCAGTATTTT	CASSSTGLAGGRRTDTQYF
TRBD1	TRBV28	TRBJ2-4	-	TGTGCCAGTCCGAGGCAGGGGGTAGGGGAGCAGTACTTC	CASPRQGVGEQYF
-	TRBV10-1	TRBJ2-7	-	TGCGCCAGCAGTGAGTCTGGGGGTTCCTACGAGCAGTACTTC	CASSESGGSYEQYF
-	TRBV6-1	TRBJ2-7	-	TGTGCCAGCAGTGACAGGGAGGCCTACGAGCAGTACTTC	CASSDREAYEQYF
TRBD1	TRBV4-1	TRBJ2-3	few	TGCGCCAGCAGCCACCACAAGGGACAGGGGGTAGATACGCAGTATTTT	CASSHHKGQGVDTQYF
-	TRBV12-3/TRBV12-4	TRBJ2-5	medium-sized	TGTGCCAGCACCTTGGGGGGTTCCCAAGAGACCCAGTACTTC	CASTLGGSQETQYF
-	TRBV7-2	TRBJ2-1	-	TGTGCCAGCAGCTTATTAGGGAGAGATTACAATGAGCAGTTCTTC	CASSLLGRDYNEQFF
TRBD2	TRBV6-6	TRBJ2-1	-	TGTGCCAGCATCCCGAGAGGACTAGCGGGAGTCCACGAGCAGTTCTTC	CASIPRGLAGVHEQFF
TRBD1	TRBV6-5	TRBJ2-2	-	TGTGCCAGCAGTTATACGACAGGGGAGGCCGGGGAGCTGTTTTTT	CASSYTTGEAGELFF
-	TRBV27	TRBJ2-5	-	TGTGCCAGCAGTTTTACCGGGACCGCAAGGACCCAGTACTTC	CASSFTGTARTQYF
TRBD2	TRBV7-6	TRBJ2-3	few	TGTGCCAGCAGCCGAGGACTTATCGGACTAGCGGTAAATACTAGCACAGATACGCAGTATTTT	CASSRGLIGLAVNTSTDTQYF
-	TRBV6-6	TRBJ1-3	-	TGTGCCAGCAGTTACTCAGGGAAATCTGGAAACACCATATATTTT	CASSYSGKSGNTIYF
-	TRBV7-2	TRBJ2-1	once	TGTGCCAGCAGCAAGCCTGGGTCCTACGAGCAGTTCTTC	CASSKPGSYEQFF
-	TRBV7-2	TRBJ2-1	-	TGTGCCAGCAGCTCTACGAATTACAATGAGCAGTTCTTC	CASSSTNYNEQFF
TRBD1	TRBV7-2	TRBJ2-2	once	TGTGCCAGCAGCTTAGGGGGACAGGCTAACACCGGGGAGCTGTTTTTT	CASSLGGQANTGELFF
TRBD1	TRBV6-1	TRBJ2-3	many	TGTGCCAGCAGGAGGGGTCGACAGGGAATATTCACAGATACGCAGTATTTT	CASRRGRQGIFTDTQYF
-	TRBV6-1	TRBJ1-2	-	TGTGCCAGCAGTGAACCGGGGGGGGGTTATGGCTACACTTTC	CASSEPGGGYGYTF
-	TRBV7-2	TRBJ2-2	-	TGTGCCAGCAGGACCGGACAAGGGGAGCTGTTTTTT	CASRTGQGELFF
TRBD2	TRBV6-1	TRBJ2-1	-	TGTGCCAGCAGCCGACCGGGACTAGTTGGCTACGAGCAGTTCTTC	CASSRPGLVGYEQFF
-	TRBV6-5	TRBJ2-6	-	TGTGCCAGCAGTGAATCAAGGGCCTCTGGGGCCAACGTCCTGACTTTC	CASSESRASGANVLTF
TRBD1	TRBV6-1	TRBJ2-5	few	TGTGCCAGCAGTAGGGACAGGGGAGAGACCCAGTACTTC	CASSRDRGETQYF
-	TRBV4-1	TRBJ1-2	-	TGCGCCAGCAGCCAAGATAAAGTTGAGGGCTACACCTTC	CASSQDKVEGYTF
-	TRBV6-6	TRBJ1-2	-	TGTGCCAGCACCAGGGATTACTATGGCTACACCTTC	CASTRDYYGYTF
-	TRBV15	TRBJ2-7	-	TGTGCCACCAGCAGAGTAGGTTACGAGCAGTACTTC	CATSRVGYEQYF
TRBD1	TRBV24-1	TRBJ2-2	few	TGTGCCACCAGTGACCCGGGACAGGGGACCACCGGGGAGCTGTTTTTT	CATSDPGQGTTGELFF
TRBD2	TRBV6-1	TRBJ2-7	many	TGTGCCAGCATAAAGACTAGCGGGGGGGACAATTACGAGCAGTACTTC	CASIKTSGGDNYEQYF